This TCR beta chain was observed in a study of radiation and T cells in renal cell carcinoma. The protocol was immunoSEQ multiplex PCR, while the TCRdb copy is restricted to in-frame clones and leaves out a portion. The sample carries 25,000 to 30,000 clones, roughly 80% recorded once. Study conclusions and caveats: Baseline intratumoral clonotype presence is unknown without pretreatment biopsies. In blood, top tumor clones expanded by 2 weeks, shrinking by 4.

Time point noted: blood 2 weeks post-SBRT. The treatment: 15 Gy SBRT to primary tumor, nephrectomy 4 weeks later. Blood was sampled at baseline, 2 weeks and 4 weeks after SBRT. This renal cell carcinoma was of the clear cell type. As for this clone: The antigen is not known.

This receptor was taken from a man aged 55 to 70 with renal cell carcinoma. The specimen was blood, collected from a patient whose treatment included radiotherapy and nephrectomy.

CDR3 loop: CASSPDRGNQPQHF. CDR3 DNA: TGTGCCAGCAGCCCCGACAGGGGGAATCAGCCCCAGCATTTT. The V and J genes are TRBV6-9 and TRBJ1-5; 9 bases fit TRBD1. The CDR3 covers 14 residues. V lost 6 bases to trimming and J lost 4 bases; unmatched junction nucleotides: 4. Germline V gene data show CDR1 as MNHGY and CDR2 as SVAAGI.